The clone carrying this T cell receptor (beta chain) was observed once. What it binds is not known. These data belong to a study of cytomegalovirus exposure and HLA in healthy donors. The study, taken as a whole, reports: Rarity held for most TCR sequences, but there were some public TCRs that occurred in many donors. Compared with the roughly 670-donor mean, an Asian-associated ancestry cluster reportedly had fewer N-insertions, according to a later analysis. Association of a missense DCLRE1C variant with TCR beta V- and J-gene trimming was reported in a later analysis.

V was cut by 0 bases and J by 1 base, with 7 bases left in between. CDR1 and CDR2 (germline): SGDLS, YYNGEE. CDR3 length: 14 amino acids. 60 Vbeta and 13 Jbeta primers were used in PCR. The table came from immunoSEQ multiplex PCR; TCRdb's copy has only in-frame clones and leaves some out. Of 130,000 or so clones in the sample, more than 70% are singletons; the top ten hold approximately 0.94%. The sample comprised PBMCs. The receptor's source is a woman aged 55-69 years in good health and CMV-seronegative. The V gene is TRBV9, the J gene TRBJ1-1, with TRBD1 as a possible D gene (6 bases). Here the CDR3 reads CASSVATGNTEAFF. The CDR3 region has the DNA TGTGCCAGCAGCGTAGCGACAGGGAACACTGAAGCTTTCTTT.